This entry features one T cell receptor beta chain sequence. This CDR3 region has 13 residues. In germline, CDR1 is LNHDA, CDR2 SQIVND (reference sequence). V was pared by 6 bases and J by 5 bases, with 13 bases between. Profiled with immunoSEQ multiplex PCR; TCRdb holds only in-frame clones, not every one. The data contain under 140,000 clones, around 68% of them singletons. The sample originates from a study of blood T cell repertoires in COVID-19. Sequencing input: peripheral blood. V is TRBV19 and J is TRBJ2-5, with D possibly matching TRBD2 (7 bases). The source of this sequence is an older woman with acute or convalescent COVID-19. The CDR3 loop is CASSGGRSETQYF. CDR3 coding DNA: TGTGCCAGTAGCGGGGGGCGGTCGGAGACCCAGTACTTC.